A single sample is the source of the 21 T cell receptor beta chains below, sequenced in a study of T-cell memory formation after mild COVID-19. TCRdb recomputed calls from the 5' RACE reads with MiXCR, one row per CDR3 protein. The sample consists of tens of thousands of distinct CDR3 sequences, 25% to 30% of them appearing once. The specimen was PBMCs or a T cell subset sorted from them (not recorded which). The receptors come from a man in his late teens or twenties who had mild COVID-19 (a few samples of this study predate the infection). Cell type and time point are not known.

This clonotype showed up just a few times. CDR3 sequence (DNA): TGTGCCACCAGCAGAGATTTGGGACAGGATAACTATGGCTACACCTTC. Amino acids: CATSRDLGQDNYGYTF. The J gene is TRBJ1-2, the V gene TRBV15, with 8 bases matching TRBD1. Trimming cost V 0 bases and J 1 base; bases outside gene matches: 4. There are 16 residues in the CDR3. CDR1 LNHNV and CDR2 YYDKDF come from the germline V gene (reference sequence).

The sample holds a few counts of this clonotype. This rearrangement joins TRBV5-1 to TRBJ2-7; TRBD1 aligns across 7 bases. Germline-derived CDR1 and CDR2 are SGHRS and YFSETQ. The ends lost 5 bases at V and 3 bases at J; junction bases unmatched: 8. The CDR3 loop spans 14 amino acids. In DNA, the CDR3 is TGCGCCAGCAGGACAGGGCTAGAACACTACGAGCAGTACTTC. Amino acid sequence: CASRTGLEHYEQYF.

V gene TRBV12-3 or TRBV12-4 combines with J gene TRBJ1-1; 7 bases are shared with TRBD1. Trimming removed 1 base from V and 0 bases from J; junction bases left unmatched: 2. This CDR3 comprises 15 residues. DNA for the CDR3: TGTGCCAGCAGTTTAGGACAGGGCTTGAACACTGAAGCTTTCTTT. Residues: CASSLGQGLNTEAFF.

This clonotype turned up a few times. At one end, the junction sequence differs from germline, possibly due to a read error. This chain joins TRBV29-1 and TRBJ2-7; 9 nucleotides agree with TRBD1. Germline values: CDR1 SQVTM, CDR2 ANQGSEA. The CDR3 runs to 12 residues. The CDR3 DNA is TGCAGCGCTCTAGCCACAGGGGGCCTAATGAACTTC. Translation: CSALATGGLMNF.

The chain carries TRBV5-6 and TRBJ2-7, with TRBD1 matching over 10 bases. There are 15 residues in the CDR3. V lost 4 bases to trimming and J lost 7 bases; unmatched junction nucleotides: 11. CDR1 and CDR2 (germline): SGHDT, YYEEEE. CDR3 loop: CASSGPRDRGGEQYV. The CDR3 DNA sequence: TGTGCCAGCAGCGGGCCTCGGGACAGGGGTGGAGAGCAGTACGTC.

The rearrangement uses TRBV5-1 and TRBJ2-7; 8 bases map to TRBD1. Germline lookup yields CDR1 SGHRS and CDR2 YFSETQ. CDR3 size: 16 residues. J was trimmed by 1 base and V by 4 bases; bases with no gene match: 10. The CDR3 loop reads CASSPGGTGPSYEQYV. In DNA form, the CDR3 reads TGCGCCAGCAGCCCCGGCGGGACAGGTCCTTCCTACGAGCAGTACGTC.

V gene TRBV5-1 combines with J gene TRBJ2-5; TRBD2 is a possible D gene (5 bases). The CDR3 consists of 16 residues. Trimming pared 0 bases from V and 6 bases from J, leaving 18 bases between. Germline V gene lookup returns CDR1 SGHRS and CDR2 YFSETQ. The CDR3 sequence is CASSLAEDAGSKTQYF. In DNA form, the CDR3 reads TGCGCCAGCAGCTTGGCCGAGGATGCGGGTTCCAAGACCCAGTACTTC.

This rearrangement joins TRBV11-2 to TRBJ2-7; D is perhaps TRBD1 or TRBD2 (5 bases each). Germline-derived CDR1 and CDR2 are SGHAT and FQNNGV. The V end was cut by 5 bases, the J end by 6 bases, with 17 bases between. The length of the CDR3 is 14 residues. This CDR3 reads CASSPPRERGEQYV. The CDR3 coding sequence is TGTGCCAGCAGCCCCCCCAGGGAGCGTGGCGAGCAGTACGTC.

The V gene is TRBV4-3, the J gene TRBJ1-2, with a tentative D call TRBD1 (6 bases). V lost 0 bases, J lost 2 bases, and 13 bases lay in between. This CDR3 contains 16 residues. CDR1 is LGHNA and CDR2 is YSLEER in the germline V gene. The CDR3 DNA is TGCGCCAGCAGCCAAGATTCGGGACAACTCAACTATGGCTACACCTTC. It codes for CASSQDSGQLNYGYTF.

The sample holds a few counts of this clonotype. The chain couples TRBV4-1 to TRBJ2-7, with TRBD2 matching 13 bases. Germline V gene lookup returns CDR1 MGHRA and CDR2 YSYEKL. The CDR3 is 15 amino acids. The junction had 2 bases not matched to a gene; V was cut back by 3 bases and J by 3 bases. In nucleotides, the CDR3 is TGCGCCAGCAGCCAGGGGACTAGCGGGGACTACGAGCAGTACTTC. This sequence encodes CASSQGTSGDYEQYF.

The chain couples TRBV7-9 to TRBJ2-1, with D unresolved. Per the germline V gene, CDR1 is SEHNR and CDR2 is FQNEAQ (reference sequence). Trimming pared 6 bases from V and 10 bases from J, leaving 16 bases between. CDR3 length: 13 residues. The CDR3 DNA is TGTGCCAGCAGACCCCCGGAGCTAATGGAGCAGTTCTTC. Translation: CASRPPELMEQFF.

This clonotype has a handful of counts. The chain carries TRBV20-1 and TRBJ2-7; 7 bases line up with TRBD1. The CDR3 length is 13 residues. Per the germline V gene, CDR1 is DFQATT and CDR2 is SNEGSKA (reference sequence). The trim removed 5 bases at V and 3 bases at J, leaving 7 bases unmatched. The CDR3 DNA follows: TGCAGTGCTGTCCGGGACAGATACTACGAGCAGTACTTC. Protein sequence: CSAVRDRYYEQYF.

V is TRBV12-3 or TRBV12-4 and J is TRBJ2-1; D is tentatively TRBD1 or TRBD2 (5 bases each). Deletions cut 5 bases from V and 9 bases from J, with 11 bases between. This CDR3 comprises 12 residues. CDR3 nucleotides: TGTGCCAGCAGTCGCAGGGAGCCTGAGCAGTTCTTC. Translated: CASSRREPEQFF.

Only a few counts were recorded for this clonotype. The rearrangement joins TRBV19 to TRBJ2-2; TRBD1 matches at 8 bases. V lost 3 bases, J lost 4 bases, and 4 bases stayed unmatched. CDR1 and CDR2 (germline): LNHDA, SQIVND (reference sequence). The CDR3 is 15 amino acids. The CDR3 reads CASSITGGRTGELFF. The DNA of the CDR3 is TGTGCCAGTAGTATTACAGGGGGGCGCACCGGGGAGCTGTTTTTT.

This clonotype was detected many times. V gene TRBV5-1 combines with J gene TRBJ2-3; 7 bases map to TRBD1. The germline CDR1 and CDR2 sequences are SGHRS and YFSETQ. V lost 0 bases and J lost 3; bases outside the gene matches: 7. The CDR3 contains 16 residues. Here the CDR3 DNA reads TGCGCCAGCAGCTTGGCCGAAGGGGGCACGACAGATACGCAGTATTTT. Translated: CASSLAEGGTTDTQYF.

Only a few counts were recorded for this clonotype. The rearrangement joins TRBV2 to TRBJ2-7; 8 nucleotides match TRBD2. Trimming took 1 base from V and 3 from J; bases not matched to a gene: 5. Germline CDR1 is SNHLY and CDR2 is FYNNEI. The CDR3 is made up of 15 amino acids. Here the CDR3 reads CASSEESGGFYEQYF. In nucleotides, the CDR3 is TGTGCCAGCAGTGAAGAGAGCGGGGGTTTCTACGAGCAGTACTTC.

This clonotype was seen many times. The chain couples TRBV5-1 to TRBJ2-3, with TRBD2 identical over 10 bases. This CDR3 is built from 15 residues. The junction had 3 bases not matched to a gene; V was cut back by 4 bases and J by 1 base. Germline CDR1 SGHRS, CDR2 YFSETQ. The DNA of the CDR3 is TGCGCCAGCAGCAGTACTAGCGGGGGCACAGATACGCAGTATTTT. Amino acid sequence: CASSSTSGGTDTQYF.

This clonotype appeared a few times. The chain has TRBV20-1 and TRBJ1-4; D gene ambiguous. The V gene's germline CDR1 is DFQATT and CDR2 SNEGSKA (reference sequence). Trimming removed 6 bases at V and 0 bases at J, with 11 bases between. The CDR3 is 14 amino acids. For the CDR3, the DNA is TGCAGTGCCGAGGATCCTTCAACTAATGAAAAACTGTTTTTT. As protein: CSAEDPSTNEKLFF.

CDR3 DNA: TGCGCCAGCAGCCAAGTCGTGAGCAATCAGCCCCAGCATTTT. Its translation: CASSQVVSNQPQHF. V is TRBV4-3 and J is TRBJ1-5, with D unresolved. CDR1 and CDR2 (germline): LGHNA, YSLEER. This CDR3 comprises 14 residues. V was pared by 1 base and J by 1 base, with 5 bases between.

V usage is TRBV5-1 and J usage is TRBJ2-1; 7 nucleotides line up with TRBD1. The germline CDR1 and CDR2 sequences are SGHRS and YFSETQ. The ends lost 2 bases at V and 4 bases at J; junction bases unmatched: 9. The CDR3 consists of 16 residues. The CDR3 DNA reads TGCGCCAGCAGCTTTGGAATCGGGGACAGTTACAATGAGCAGTTCTTC. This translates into CASSFGIGDSYNEQFF.

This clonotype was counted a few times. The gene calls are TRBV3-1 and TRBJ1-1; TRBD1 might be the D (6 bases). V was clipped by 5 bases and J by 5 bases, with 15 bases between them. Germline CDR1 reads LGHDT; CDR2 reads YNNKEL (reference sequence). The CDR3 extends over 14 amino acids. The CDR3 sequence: CASSEGGLQTEAFF. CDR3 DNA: TGTGCCAGCAGCGAAGGGGGGCTTCAAACTGAAGCTTTCTTT.